This T cell receptor (beta chain) comes out of a study of a mutant IDH1 vaccine in newly diagnosed glioma. Study-wide background: Radiotherapy alone preceded vaccination by 4-6 weeks; alternatively, vaccination started with temozolomide cycles. Beforehand, treatment had been radiotherapy, temozolomide, or both; the majority received both.

Stated time point: week 35, safety follow-up. Vaccine doses each comprised 300 ug of mutant IDH1 20-mer peptide, with topical imiquimod. A word on this clone: What it recognizes is unknown.

Germline-derived CDR1 and CDR2 are LNHDA and SQIVND (reference sequence). With 5 bases removed from V and 3 bases from J, the gap between germline ends came to 11 bases. This CDR3 comprises 14 residues. Assay used: immunoSEQ multiplex PCR; TCRdb lists only in-frame clones, some missing. The sample consists of about 74,000 clones, around 87% of them appearing once. The sequences come from PBMCs, collected from a glioma patient whose treatment included an IDH1 peptide vaccine. The V call is TRBV19, the J call TRBJ2-1; D is uncertain. This receptor was identified in a man aged 25 to 40 with glioma. CDR3 loop: CASSQGVNYNEQFF. CDR3 nucleotides: TGTGCCAGTAGTCAAGGCGTTAACTACAATGAGCAGTTCTTC.